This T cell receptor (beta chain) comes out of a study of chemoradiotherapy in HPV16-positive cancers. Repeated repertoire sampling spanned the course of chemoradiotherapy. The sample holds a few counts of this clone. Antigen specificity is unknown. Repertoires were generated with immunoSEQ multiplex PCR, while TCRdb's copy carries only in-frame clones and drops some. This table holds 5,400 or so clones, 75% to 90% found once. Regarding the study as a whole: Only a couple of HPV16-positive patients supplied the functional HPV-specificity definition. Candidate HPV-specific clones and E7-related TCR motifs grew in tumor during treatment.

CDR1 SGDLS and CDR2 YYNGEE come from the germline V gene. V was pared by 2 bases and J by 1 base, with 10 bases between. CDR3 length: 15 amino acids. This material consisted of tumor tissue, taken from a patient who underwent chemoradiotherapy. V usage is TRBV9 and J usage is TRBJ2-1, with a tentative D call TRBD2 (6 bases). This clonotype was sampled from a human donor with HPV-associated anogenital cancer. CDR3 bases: TGTGCCAGCAGCGTGAGCGGGTTATCCTACAATGAGCAGTTCTTC. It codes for CASSVSGLSYNEQFF.